Listed here are 15 T cell receptor beta chains from one sample, sequenced in a study of cytomegalovirus exposure and HLA in healthy donors. PCR employed 60 Vbeta and 13 Jbeta primers. Generated by immunoSEQ multiplex PCR, the TCRdb table keeps only in-frame clones and is missing some. The sample yields about 190,000 clones, 80% to 85% seen once. The sequenced sample was PBMCs. All receptors derive from a man between 35 and 55 years old in good health and CMV-seropositive.

J is TRBJ2-5 and V is TRBV7-3; 8 bases fit TRBD2. The J segment lost 5 bases and the V segment lost 5 bases, leaving 7 bases of the junction unmatched. The CDR3 contains 14 residues. Germline V gene sequence: CDR1 SGHTA, CDR2 FQGTGA. The CDR3 loop reads CASSASGGPETQYF. The CDR3, as DNA: TGTGCCAGCAGCGCGTCGGGGGGGCCTGAGACCCAGTACTTC.

This clone was detected only a few times. This chain links TRBV7-2 with TRBJ2-2, with 10 bases fitting TRBD2. CDR1 is SGHTA, CDR2 FQGNSA, per germline. This CDR3 contains 18 residues. V lost 3 bases, J lost 0 bases, and 7 bases stayed unmatched. The CDR3 loop reads CASSFWTGTSANTGELFF. CDR3 DNA: TGTGCCAGCAGCTTCTGGACCGGGACTAGCGCGAACACCGGGGAGCTGTTTTTT.

V usage is TRBV4-3 and J usage is TRBJ2-5; 11 bases fit TRBD2. This CDR3 is 14 amino acids long. Per the germline V gene, CDR1 is LGHNA and CDR2 is YSLEER. V gave up 2 bases and J gave up 5 bases; unmatched junction bases: 1. CDR3 DNA: TGCGCCAGCAGCCAACTAGCGGGGGGTGAGACCCAGTACTTC. Protein sequence: CASSQLAGGETQYF.

J is TRBJ2-1 and V is TRBV28; TRBD1 matches 11 bases. The CDR3 is 15 amino acids. Germline CDR1 MDHEN, CDR2 SYDVKM. Germline trimming cut 10 bases from V and 6 bases from J; bases unmatched to any gene: 11. The CDR3, as DNA: TGTGCCACACTCCAAGGGGGACAGGGGGTCAATGAGCAGTTCTTC. It is translated as CATLQGGQGVNEQFF.

The chain's CDR3 is CASSLGASGGSPYEQYF. CDR3 DNA sequence: TGTGCCAGCAGCTTAGGGGCTAGCGGGGGGTCCCCCTACGAGCAGTACTTC. V gene TRBV7-2 combines with J gene TRBJ2-7, with 11 bases that match TRBD2. Germline-derived CDR1 and CDR2 are SGHTA and FQGNSA. Unmatched junction bases numbered 7, after V lost 1 base and J lost 2 bases. CDR3 size: 17 residues.

The rearrangement joins TRBV5-1 to TRBJ1-2; no firm D call. V was trimmed by 4 bases and J by 5 bases, leaving 15 bases between them. The CDR3 contains 14 residues. CDR1 is SGHRS and CDR2 is YFSETQ in the germline V gene. The CDR3 loop reads CASSPDHARYGYTF. The CDR3 coding sequence is TGCGCCAGCAGCCCCGACCACGCTAGGTATGGCTACACCTTC. Full variable domain (remainder filled in from reference TRBV5-1 and TRBJ1-2): KAGVTQTPRYLIKTRGQQVTLSCSPISGHRSVSWYQQTPGQGLQFLFEYFSETQRNKGNFPGRFSGRQFSNSRSEMNVSTLELGDSALYLCASSPDHARYGYTFGSGTRLTVV.

This clone was counted only a few times. This chain uses TRBV18 with TRBJ2-7, with 8 bases aligning to TRBD1. The CDR3 is 16 amino acids. In germline, CDR1 is KGHSH, CDR2 LQKENI. V lost 6 bases to trimming and J lost 1 base; unmatched junction nucleotides: 11. DNA of the CDR3: TGTGCCAGCTCCCCTTCCATTGGGACAGGTTCCTACGAGCAGTACTTC. Amino acid sequence: CASSPSIGTGSYEQYF.

This rearrangement joins TRBV30 to TRBJ1-2; 7 nucleotides match TRBD1. CDR1 and CDR2 (germline): GTSNPN, SVGIG (reference sequence). This CDR3 has 15 amino acids. The junction had 12 bases not matched to a gene; V was cut back by 2 bases and J by 6 bases. The CDR3: CAWSSTTGVRHGYTF. The CDR3 nucleotides are TGTGCCTGGAGTTCGACCACAGGGGTTCGCCATGGCTACACCTTC. The complete variable domain, with remaining parts taken from reference TRBV30 and TRBJ1-2, reads SQTIHQWPATLVQPVGSPLSLECTVEGTSNPNLYWYRQAAGRGLQLLFYSVGIGQISSEVPQNLSASRPQDRQFILSSKKLLLSDSGFYLCAWSSTTGVRHGYTFGSGTRLTVV.

This clone was recorded once. The chain is built from TRBV6-6 and TRBJ1-1, with 9 bases lining up with TRBD1. The germline gives CDR1 MNHNY, CDR2 SVGAGI (reference sequence). This CDR3 is 16 amino acids long. V was pared by 3 bases and J by 1 base, with 6 bases of the junction left unmatched. CDR3 DNA: TGTGCCAGCAGTTATCCTTACAGGGGGCCGAACACTGAAGCTTTCTTT. Translation: CASSYPYRGPNTEAFF.

This clone occurred once. The chain carries TRBV19 and TRBJ1-5; a weak D match, TRBD1 (5 bases). Trimming removed 1 base at V and 4 bases at J, with 8 bases between. The CDR3 is 14 amino acids. Germline CDR1 and CDR2: LNHDA and SQIVND (reference sequence). The CDR3 spells CASSIGQTNQPQHF. The CDR3 DNA sequence: TGTGCCAGTAGTATAGGACAGACGAATCAGCCCCAGCATTTT.

This chain links TRBV19 with TRBJ2-7; D is perhaps TRBD1 (5 bases). Germline V gene sequence: CDR1 LNHDA, CDR2 SQIVND (reference sequence). This CDR3 spans 14 amino acids. Trimming stripped 2 bases from V and 6 bases from J, with 14 bases between. The CDR3 sequence: CASSITGRAVEQYF. The CDR3 region has the DNA TGTGCCAGTAGTATAACAGGCAGGGCGGTCGAGCAGTACTTC.

The gene calls are TRBV2 and TRBJ1-2, with a weak D call TRBD1 (5 bases). The V end was cut by 5 bases, the J end by 8 bases, with 15 bases between. The CDR3 contains 13 residues. CDR1 SNHLY and CDR2 FYNNEI come from the germline V gene. The CDR3, as DNA: TGTGCCAGCAGTCCGCCAGGGAGGGAAGGCTACACCTTC. It is translated as CASSPPGREGYTF.

The chain joins TRBV6-1 to TRBJ2-1; 8 bases line up with TRBD1. The J segment lost 5 bases and the V segment lost 5 bases, leaving 2 bases of the junction unmatched. Per germline, CDR1 MNHNS and CDR2 SASEGT. There are 13 residues in the CDR3. The CDR3 nucleotides read TGTGCCAGCAGTCCGACAGGGGACAATGAGCAGTTCTTC. This sequence encodes CASSPTGDNEQFF.

V is TRBV7-2 and J is TRBJ1-4; maybe TRBD1 (5 bases). Germline loops: CDR1 SGHTA, CDR2 FQGNSA. Trimming took 1 base from V and 7 from J, leaving 19 bases between them. This CDR3 is built from 17 residues. CDR3 amino acids: CASSLDIFATGGEKLFF. In DNA, the CDR3 is TGTGCCAGCAGCTTAGATATTTTCGCCACGGGGGGTGAAAAACTGTTTTTT.

This chain links TRBV7-8 with TRBJ1-1; a possible D gene is TRBD1 (6 bases). Germline CDR1 reads SGHVS; CDR2 reads FQNEAQ. V was clipped by 3 bases and J by 1 base, with 9 bases between them. This CDR3 contains 14 residues. Written as DNA, the CDR3 is TGTGCCAGCAGCTTTGGGGACAAGAACACTGAAGCTTTCTTT. Amino acid sequence: CASSFGDKNTEAFF.